Detailed here is one T cell receptor (beta chain). Its antigen is currently unknown. This record belongs to a study of beta chain features in type 1 diabetes. cDNA synthesis used the whole RNA isolate, giving expressed TCRB sequences. Data came from immunoSEQ multiplex PCR; TCRdb stores just in-frame clones and leaves some out. This sample has around 360,000 clones, with roughly 12% found just once. Germline values: CDR1 SGHDN, CDR2 FVKESK. The CDR3 runs 14 residues. V was trimmed by 4 bases and J by 1 base, leaving 10 bases between them. Each donor gave one heparinised blood draw averaging roughly 100 mL. Sorted populations all had greater than 95% purity. Study-level results: Small HLA sub-analyses could not settle whether HLA shapes TCRB rearrangement. Shorter TCRB CDR3s, moderately but significantly so, marked every one of the four CD4+ subsets in Type 1 diabetes patients. High TCR expression in some cells could lead to their over-representation in cDNA sequencing.

The sample taken for sequencing was naive CD4+ T cells from blood. This sequence joins TRBV14 and TRBJ1-1, with no clear D. The clonotype was recovered from a woman in her late teens or twenties with type 1 diabetes. This CDR3 is CASSPHLRNTEAFF. The DNA for the CDR3 is TGTGCCAGCAGCCCACACCTCCGGAACACTGAAGCTTTCTTT.